The clone carrying this T cell receptor beta chain was seen many times. Combining a sample-barcoded 5' primer with a J-beta primer mix, a second PCR ran for roughly 6 to 12 cycles. TCRdb redid the calling of the 5' RACE reads with MiXCR, one entry per CDR3 protein. Found here are under 800,000 distinct CDR3 sequences, roughly 20% of them singletons; the top ten hold about 3.6%. The sample comes from a study of blood T cells in healthy people across ages. This clonotype was obtained from an older man in good health. What was sequenced was blood.

This CDR3 reads CASSLELAEYTDTQYF. The CDR3 nucleotides read TGCGCCAGCAGCTTGGAACTAGCGGAATACACAGATACGCAGTATTTT. This chain links TRBV5-1 with TRBJ2-3; 8 bases are shared with TRBD2. Germline CDR1 SGHRS, CDR2 YFSETQ. The CDR3 covers 16 residues. V lost 0 bases and J lost 2; bases outside the gene matches: 5.